This TCR beta chain originates from a study of T-cell reconstitution after alpha-beta-depleted transplantation in children. Per the germline V gene, CDR1 is SGHTA and CDR2 is FQGNSA. The CDR3 contains 17 residues. The J segment lost 2 bases and the V segment lost 5 bases, leaving 8 bases of the junction unmatched. General study points: Surviving recipient T cells and intrathymic progenitors accounted for some patients' high TCRbeta diversity at day 60. Counts and diversity of T cells one year after transplant came mostly from newly produced T cells.

The sample holds a few counts of this clonotype. The antigen remains unidentified. Preparation of the TCRbeta library was carried out with unique molecular identifiers. One entry per CDR3 protein results from TCRdb running MiXCR on the PCR reads. The sample consists of about 980,000 distinct CDR3 sequences, under 30% of them appearing once. The V call is TRBV7-2, the J call TRBJ2-3; 12 nucleotides align to TRBD2. The specimen comprised PBMCs, mostly from graft donor cells, sampled 360 days after TCRalphabeta/CD19-depleted stem cell transplant. The receptor's source is a boy younger than two who had a stem cell transplant for SCID, so the T cells may come from the graft donor. The CDR3 sequence is CASSPLTSGGYTDTQYF. CDR3 sequence (DNA): TGTGCCAGCAGCCCACTGACTAGCGGGGGATACACAGATACGCAGTATTTT.